This TCR beta chain emerged from a study of technical replicates of blood from a handful of donors. Using immunoSEQ multiplex PCR, the repertoire was profiled, and TCRdb retains in-frame clones only, with some absent. Here the sample spans more than 60,000 clones, approximately 95% being singletons. The sequence was collected from a human donor in good health. Specimen: T cells isolated from PBMCs.

The CDR3 sequence: CAIRSGQTYEQYF. In DNA form, the CDR3 reads TGTGCCATCCGGAGTGGACAGACCTACGAGCAGTACTTC. The J gene is TRBJ2-7, the V gene TRBV27; a weak D match, TRBD1 (6 bases). The V end was cut by 10 bases, the J end by 2 bases, with 15 bases between. The length of the CDR3 is 13 residues. CDR1 is MNHEY, CDR2 SMNVEV, per germline (reference sequence).